The rows below give T cell receptor beta chains drawn from one sample of a study of post-analysis software for immune sequencing data. From the PCR reads, TCRdb called clonotypes with MiXCR, one entry per CDR3 protein. The sample lists roughly 410,000 distinct CDR3 sequences, 30% to 45% occurring once. The sample taken for sequencing was blood. The source of these receptors is a girl aged 5 to 17 with multiple sclerosis. The CDR3 runs from the conserved cysteine through the conserved F or W. The order of the fields is J gene, D gene, V gene, clone size, CDR3 protein, CDR3 DNA. A D gene is named only where the DNA matches it firmly. Size values are once, few and many counts, or a class for expanded clones, and some rows have none.

>TRBJ2-7|-|TRBV10-1|few
CASYGGAFFSYEQYF
TGCGCCAGCTACGGGGGAGCGTTTTTCTCGTACGAGCAGTACTTC
>TRBJ1-1|TRBD1|TRBV13|-
CASSLGIQGGTEAFF
TGTGCCAGCAGCTTAGGAATCCAGGGGGGTACTGAAGCTTTCTTT
>TRBJ1-2|-|TRBV4-2|few
CASSHRLTGRGGNYGYTF
TGTGCCAGCAGCCACAGACTGACAGGCCGTGGGGGCAACTATGGCTACACCTTC
>TRBJ2-3|-|TRBV12-3/TRBV12-4|-
CASRQTVAQYF
TGTGCCAGCAGACAGACAGTTGCGCAGTATTTT
>TRBJ1-1|TRBD1|TRBV6-1|few
CASSPGQGPTSTEAFF
TGTGCCAGCTCGCCGGGACAGGGGCCGACGAGCACTGAAGCTTTCTTT
>TRBJ1-4|-|TRBV29-1|few
CSVWTDEKRFF
TGCAGCGTCTGGACAGATGAAAAACGGTTTTTT
>TRBJ1-1|TRBD1|TRBV7-2|-
CASSSGSDREAFF
TGTGCCAGCAGCTCAGGGTCGGACAGGGAAGCTTTCTTT
>TRBJ1-1|-|TRBV6-6|-
CASSPRGGGGRFTEAFF
TGTGCCAGCAGTCCCAGGGGCGGGGGGGGGCGTTTCACTGAAGCTTTCTTT
>TRBJ1-5|-|TRBV15|few
CATSRDSQGNDQPQHF
TGTGCCACCAGCAGAGATTCGCAGGGAAACGATCAGCCCCAGCATTTT
>TRBJ1-4|-|TRBV7-9|-
CASSPPSPMIINEKLFF
TGTGCCAGCAGCCCCCCCTCCCCGATGATCATAAATGAAAAACTGTTTTTT
>TRBJ1-4|-|TRBV27|-
CASSSQLAEKLFF
TGTGCCAGCAGTTCACAATTGGCGGAAAAACTGTTTTTT
>TRBJ2-1|-|TRBV7-9|few
CASRDWTVYNEQFF
TGTGCCAGCAGAGATTGGACAGTTTACAATGAGCAGTTCTTC
>TRBJ1-1|-|TRBV4-1|-
CASSQDGANTEAFF
TGCGCCAGCAGCCAAGATGGGGCGAACACTGAAGCTTTCTTT
>TRBJ2-7|-|TRBV5-1|-
CASSAFDSSHEQYF
TGCGCCAGCAGCGCTTTCGACAGCTCCCACGAGCAGTACTTC
>TRBJ2-1|-|TRBV9|-
CASSIQEWAQNNEQFF
TGTGCCAGCAGTATCCAAGAATGGGCTCAGAACAATGAGCAGTTCTTC
>TRBJ2-1|TRBD2|TRBV2|few
CASQTSGAYNEQFF
TGTGCCAGCCAAACTAGCGGGGCCTACAATGAGCAGTTCTTC
>TRBJ2-7|TRBD2|TRBV6-5|few
CASSYSASGSYEQYF
TGTGCCAGCAGTTACTCTGCTAGCGGCTCCTACGAGCAGTACTTC
>TRBJ2-5|-|TRBV7-2|few
CASSLGANQETQYF
TGTGCCAGCAGCTTGGGAGCCAACCAAGAGACCCAGTACTTC
>TRBJ1-5|-|TRBV11-2|-
CASSLDSGPNQPQHF
TGTGCCAGCAGCTTAGATTCGGGGCCCAATCAGCCCCAGCATTTT
>TRBJ1-2|TRBD1|TRBV29-1|-
CSVTLGQGSNYGYTF
TGCAGCGTAACTCTCGGACAGGGGAGCAACTATGGCTACACCTTC
>TRBJ1-5|-|TRBV12-3/TRBV12-4|-
CASRGQTDSNQPQHF
TGTGCCAGCAGAGGACAGACTGATAGCAATCAGCCCCAGCATTTT
>TRBJ2-3|-|TRBV7-9|-
CASSFRAGLTHTQYF
TGTGCCAGCAGCTTTAGGGCGGGACTCACACATACGCAGTATTTT
>TRBJ1-2|-|TRBV16|-
CASSQSPDPPSSGGYTF
TGTGCCAGCAGCCAGTCCCCCGATCCTCCATCCAGTGGAGGCTACACCTTC
>TRBJ1-4|TRBD1|TRBV7-9|few
CASSLRPTGEDEKLFF
TGTGCCAGCAGCTTGCGTCCGACAGGGGAGGATGAAAAACTGTTTTTT
>TRBJ2-5|TRBD1|TRBV18|-
CASSPSRGFEETQYF
TGTGCCAGCTCACCTTCCAGGGGGTTTGAAGAGACCCAGTACTTC
>TRBJ1-2|TRBD1|TRBV12-3/TRBV12-4|many
CASSSWTGGGLGYGYTF
TGTGCCAGCAGTTCCTGGACAGGGGGCGGCTTAGGGTATGGCTACACCTTC
>TRBJ1-2|TRBD1|TRBV7-2|-
CASSFGQGGRLGYTF
TGTGCCAGCAGCTTCGGACAGGGAGGTCGTTTAGGCTACACCTTC
>TRBJ2-3|-|TRBV6-4|few
CASSGGRDGDTQYF
TGTGCCAGCAGTGGTGGCAGGGACGGGGATACGCAGTATTTT
>TRBJ2-7|-|TRBV28|few
CASSSGAVGLNNEQYF
TGTGCCAGCAGTTCGGGGGCGGTCGGACTCAACAACGAGCAGTACTTC
>TRBJ2-5|-|TRBV7-2|few
CASSLAHQETQYF
TGTGCCAGCAGCTTAGCCCACCAAGAGACCCAGTACTTC
>TRBJ1-2|-|TRBV5-6|few
CASSQSGPYGYTF
TGTGCCAGCAGCCAGAGTGGGCCCTATGGCTACACCTTC
>TRBJ2-3|TRBD2|TRBV7-9|few
CASSSIAGGGTDTQYF
TGTGCCAGCAGCTCAATAGCGGGGGGTGGCACAGATACGCAGTATTTT
>TRBJ2-3|-|TRBV3-1|-
CASGLIGATDTRYF
TGTGCCAGCGGTCTCATAGGAGCAACAGATACGCGGTATTTT
>TRBJ2-3|TRBD2|TRBV6-1|few
CASSALAGAVTDTQYF
TGTGCCAGCAGTGCTCTAGCGGGGGCCGTCACAGATACGCAGTATTTT
>TRBJ1-1|-|TRBV7-2|-
CASSPRGSGTEAFF
TGTGCCAGCAGCCCTAGGGGGTCGGGCACTGAAGCTTTCTTT
>TRBJ2-5|TRBD1|TRBV24-1|-
CATSDFSQTGTGTQYF
TGTGCCACCAGTGATTTCTCACAGACCGGGACAGGGACCCAGTACTTC
>TRBJ2-5|-|TRBV29-1|-
CSVRDQETQYF
TGCAGCGTCAGGGACCAAGAGACCCAGTACTTC
>TRBJ1-5|-|TRBV6-5|-
CAGSPGGVYSNQPQHF
TGTGCCGGCAGCCCCGGCGGCGTGTATAGCAATCAGCCCCAGCATTTT
>TRBJ1-5|-|TRBV27|few
CASSPGRINQPQHF
TGTGCCAGCAGCCCGGGACGTATCAATCAGCCCCAGCATTTT
>TRBJ1-5|-|TRBV5-8|-
CASSLGRNQPQHF
TGTGCCAGCAGCTTGGGACGCAATCAGCCCCAGCATTTT
>TRBJ2-3|TRBD1|TRBV5-6|-
CASSLGTGTTDTQYF
TGTGCCAGCAGCTTGGGGACAGGGACCACAGATACGCAGTATTTT
>TRBJ2-3|-|TRBV29-1|-
CSVMSTDTQYF
TGCAGCGTTATGAGCACAGATACGCAGTATTTT
>TRBJ1-1|TRBD1|TRBV29-1|-
CSGVTGQGAGEAFF
TGCAGCGGCGTAACGGGACAGGGGGCTGGGGAAGCTTTCTTT
>TRBJ2-3|-|TRBV12-3/TRBV12-4|-
CASSFGAASTDTQYF
TGTGCCAGCAGTTTCGGGGCAGCCAGCACAGATACGCAGTATTTT
>TRBJ1-2|-|TRBV29-1|-
CSAHWGSYGYTF
TGCAGCGCCCATTGGGGGTCCTATGGCTACACCTTC
>TRBJ1-6|-|TRBV6-6|once
CASSQTPGDSPLHF
TGTGCCAGCAGTCAAACACCAGGGGACTCACCCCTCCACTTT
>TRBJ2-3|TRBD2|TRBV20-1|few
CSASGVAGGHIDTQYF
TGCAGTGCTAGTGGCGTCGCGGGGGGGCATATAGATACGCAGTATTTT
>TRBJ2-7|-|TRBV20-1|few
CSASDSPLYEQYF
TGCAGTGCAAGTGACAGCCCACTCTACGAGCAGTACTTC
>TRBJ2-4|-|TRBV12-3/TRBV12-4|-
CASSLGLGLKNIQYF
TGTGCCAGCAGTTTAGGTTTGGGACTCAAAAACATTCAGTACTTC
>TRBJ1-2|-|TRBV6-1|few
CASSERSYGYTF
TGTGCCAGCAGTGAACGGTCCTATGGCTACACCTTC
>TRBJ2-1|TRBD2|TRBV7-8|once
CASSFGGGSGGGTYNEQFF
TGTGCCAGCAGCTTCGGGGGGGGTAGCGGGGGCGGCACGTACAATGAGCAGTTCTTC
>TRBJ1-5|TRBD1|TRBV4-2|few
CASSQDPTGSNQPQHF
TGTGCCAGCAGCCAAGATCCGACAGGGAGCAATCAGCCCCAGCATTTT
>TRBJ1-5|-|TRBV10-1|-
CASSDGSQPQHF
TGCGCCAGCAGTGATGGCTCTCAGCCCCAGCATTTT
>TRBJ1-1|-|TRBV7-2|-
CASSLASTLNTEAFF
TGTGCCAGCAGCTTAGCGTCCACGTTGAACACTGAAGCTTTCTTT
>TRBJ2-3|-|TRBV7-6|few
CASSLAPSVDTQYF
TGTGCCAGCAGCTTAGCGCCCTCCGTCGATACGCAGTATTTT
>TRBJ1-2|TRBD1|TRBV4-1|many
CASSQEPQGARGYTF
TGCGCCAGCAGCCAAGAGCCCCAGGGGGCCAGGGGCTACACCTTC
>TRBJ2-5|-|TRBV6-6|-
CASSYSASRGQETQYF
TGTGCCAGCAGTTACTCGGCTAGCAGGGGACAAGAGACCCAGTACTTC
>TRBJ2-1|-|TRBV7-2|-
CASSITRNEQFF
TGTGCCAGCAGCATAACTAGAAACGAGCAGTTCTTC
>TRBJ2-7|-|TRBV6-5|many
CASSRGGSSYEQYF
TGTGCCAGCAGCCGAGGGGGAAGCTCCTACGAGCAGTACTTC
>TRBJ2-1|-|TRBV15|few
CATSRAGRKYNEQFF
TGTGCCACCAGCAGAGCGGGGAGAAAATACAATGAGCAGTTCTTC